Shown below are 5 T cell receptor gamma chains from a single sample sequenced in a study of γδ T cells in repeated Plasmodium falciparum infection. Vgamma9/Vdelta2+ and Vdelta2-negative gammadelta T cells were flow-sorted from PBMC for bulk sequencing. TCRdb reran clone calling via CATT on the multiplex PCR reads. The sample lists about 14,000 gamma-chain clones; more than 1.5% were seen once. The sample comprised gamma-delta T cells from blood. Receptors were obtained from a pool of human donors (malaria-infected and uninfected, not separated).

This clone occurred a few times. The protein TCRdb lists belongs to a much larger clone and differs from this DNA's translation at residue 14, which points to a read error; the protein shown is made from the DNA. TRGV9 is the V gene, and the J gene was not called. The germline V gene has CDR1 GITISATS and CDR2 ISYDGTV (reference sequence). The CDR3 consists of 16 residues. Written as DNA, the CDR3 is TGTGCCTTGTGGGCCCAAGGTGAGTTGGGCAAAAAAATCCAGGTATTT. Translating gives CALWAQGELGKKIQVF.

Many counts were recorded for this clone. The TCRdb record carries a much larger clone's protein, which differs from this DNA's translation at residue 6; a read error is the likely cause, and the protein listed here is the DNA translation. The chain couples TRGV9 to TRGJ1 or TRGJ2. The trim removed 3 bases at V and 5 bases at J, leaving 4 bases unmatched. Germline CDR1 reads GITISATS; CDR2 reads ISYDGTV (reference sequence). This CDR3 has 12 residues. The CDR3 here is CALWEHNYKKLF. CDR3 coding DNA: TGTGCCTTGTGGGAGCACAATTATAAGAAACTCTTT.

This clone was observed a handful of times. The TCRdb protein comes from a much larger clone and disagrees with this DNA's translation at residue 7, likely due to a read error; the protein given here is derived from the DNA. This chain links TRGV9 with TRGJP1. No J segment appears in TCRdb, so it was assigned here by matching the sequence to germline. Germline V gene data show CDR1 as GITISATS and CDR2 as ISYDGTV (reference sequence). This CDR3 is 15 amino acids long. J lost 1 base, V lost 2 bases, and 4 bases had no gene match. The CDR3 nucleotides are TGTGCCTTGTGGGAGGCGGGTACCACTGGTTGGTTCAAGATATTT. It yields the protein CALWEAGTTGWFKIF.

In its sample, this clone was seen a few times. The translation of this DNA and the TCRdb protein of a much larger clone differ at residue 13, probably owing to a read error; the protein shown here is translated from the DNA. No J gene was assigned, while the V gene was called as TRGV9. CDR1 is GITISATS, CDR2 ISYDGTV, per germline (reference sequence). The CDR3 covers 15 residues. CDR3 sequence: CALWEADTTGWFRIF. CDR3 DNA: TGTGCCTTGTGGGAGGCGGATACCACTGGTTGGTTCAGGATATTT.

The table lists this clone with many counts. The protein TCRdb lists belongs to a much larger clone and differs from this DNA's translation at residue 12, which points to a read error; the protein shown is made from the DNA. The CDR3, as DNA: TGTGCCTTGTGGGACCCAATTTTCTATTATAAGGAACTCTTT. It translates to CALWDPIFYYKELF. The chain joins TRGV9 to TRGJ1 or TRGJ2. Germline V gives CDR1 GITISATS, CDR2 ISYDGTV (reference sequence). CDR3 length equals 14 residues.